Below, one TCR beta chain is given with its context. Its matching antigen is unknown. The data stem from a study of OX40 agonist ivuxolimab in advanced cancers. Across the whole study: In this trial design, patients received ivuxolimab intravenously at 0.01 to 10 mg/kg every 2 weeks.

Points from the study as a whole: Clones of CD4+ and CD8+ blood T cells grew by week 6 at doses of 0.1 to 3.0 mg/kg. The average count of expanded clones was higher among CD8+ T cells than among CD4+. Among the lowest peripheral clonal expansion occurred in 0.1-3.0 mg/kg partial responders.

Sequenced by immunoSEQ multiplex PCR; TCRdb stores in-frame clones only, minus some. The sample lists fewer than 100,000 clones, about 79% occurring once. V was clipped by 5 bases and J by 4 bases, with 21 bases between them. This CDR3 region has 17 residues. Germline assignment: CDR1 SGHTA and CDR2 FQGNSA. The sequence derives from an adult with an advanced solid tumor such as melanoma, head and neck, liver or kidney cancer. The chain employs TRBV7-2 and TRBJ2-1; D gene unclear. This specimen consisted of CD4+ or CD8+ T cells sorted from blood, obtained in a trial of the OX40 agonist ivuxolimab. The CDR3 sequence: CASSRPHSTTRYNEQFF. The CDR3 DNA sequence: TGTGCCAGCAGCCGACCGCATTCCACCACCCGTTACAATGAGCAGTTCTTC.